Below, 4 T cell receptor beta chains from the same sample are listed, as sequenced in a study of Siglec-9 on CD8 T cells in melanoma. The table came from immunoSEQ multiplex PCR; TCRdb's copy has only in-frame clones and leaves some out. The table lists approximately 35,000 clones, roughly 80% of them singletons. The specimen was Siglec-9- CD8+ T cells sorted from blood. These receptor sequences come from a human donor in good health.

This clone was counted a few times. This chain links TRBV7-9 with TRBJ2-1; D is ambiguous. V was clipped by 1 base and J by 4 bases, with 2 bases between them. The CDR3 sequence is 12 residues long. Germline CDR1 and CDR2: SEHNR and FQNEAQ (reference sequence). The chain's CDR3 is CASSLGYNEQFF. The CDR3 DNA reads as TGTGCCAGCAGCTTAGGATACAATGAGCAGTTCTTC. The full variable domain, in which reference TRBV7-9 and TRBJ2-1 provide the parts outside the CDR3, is DTGVSQNPRHKITKRGQNVTFRCDPISEHNRLYWYRQTLGQGPEFLTYFQNEAQLEKSRLLSDRFSAERPKGSFSTLEIQRTEQGDSAMYLCASSLGYNEQFFGPGTRLTVL.

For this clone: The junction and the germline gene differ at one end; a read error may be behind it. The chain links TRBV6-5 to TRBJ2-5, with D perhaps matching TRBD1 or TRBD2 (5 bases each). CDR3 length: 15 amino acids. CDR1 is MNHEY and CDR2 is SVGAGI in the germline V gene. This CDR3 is CASSYFGGTQETQYF. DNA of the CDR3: TGTGCCAGCAGCTACTTTGGTGGGACCCAAGAGACCCAGTACTTC.

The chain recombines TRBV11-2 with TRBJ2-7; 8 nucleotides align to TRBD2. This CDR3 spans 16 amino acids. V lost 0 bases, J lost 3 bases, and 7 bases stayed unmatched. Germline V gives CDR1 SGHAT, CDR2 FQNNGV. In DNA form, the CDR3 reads TGTGCCAGCAGCTTAGAACCGGCTAGCGGGTACTACGAGCAGTACTTC. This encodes CASSLEPASGYYEQYF.

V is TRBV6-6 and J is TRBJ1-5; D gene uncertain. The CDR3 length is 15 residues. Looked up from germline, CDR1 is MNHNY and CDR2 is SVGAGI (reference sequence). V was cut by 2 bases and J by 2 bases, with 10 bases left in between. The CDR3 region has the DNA TGTGCCAGCAGTTACCAGGATCTTGGCAATCAGCCCCAGCATTTT. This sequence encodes CASSYQDLGNQPQHF.